This T cell receptor beta chain was sequenced during a study of blood T cell repertoires in COVID-19. CDR1 is SEHNR and CDR2 is FQNEAQ in the germline V gene (reference sequence). This CDR3 has 17 amino acids. V was shortened by 4 bases and J by 4 bases, with 19 bases between the two germline ends. The repertoire was sequenced with immunoSEQ multiplex PCR; TCRdb's copy has only in-frame clones and lacks some. In the table there are 200,000 to 250,000 clones, about 80% of which are singletons. This chain uses TRBV7-9 with TRBJ2-2, with D possibly matching TRBD1 (9 bases). This clonotype originated in an elderly woman with acute or convalescent COVID-19. The sample consisted of peripheral blood. The CDR3 loop is CASSSGGTGRITGELFF. In DNA form, the CDR3 reads TGTGCCAGCAGCTCGGGGGGGACAGGGAGGATCACCGGGGAGCTGTTTTTT.